These 14 T cell receptor beta chains were all obtained from the same sample, sequenced in a study of OX40 agonist ivuxolimab in advanced cancers. TCRdb's copy holds only in-frame clones and misses some; the assay was immunoSEQ multiplex PCR. The data show just over 95,000 clones, nearly 90% seen once. Sample: CD4+ or CD8+ T cells sorted from blood, taken in a trial of the OX40 agonist ivuxolimab. All receptors derive from an adult with an advanced solid tumor such as melanoma, head and neck, liver or kidney cancer.

V gene TRBV28 combines with J gene TRBJ1-2; 8 bases are a match to TRBD1. V shed 3 bases and J 2 bases; nucleotides not matched to a gene: 5. The germline CDR1 and CDR2 sequences are MDHEN and SYDVKM. CDR3 size: 15 residues. CDR3 sequence reads: CASSFWDRRNYGYTF. CDR3 nucleotides: TGTGCCAGCAGTTTTTGGGACAGGAGAAACTATGGCTACACCTTC.

The V gene is TRBV10-3, the J gene TRBJ1-1, with 9 bases aligning to TRBD1. Germline loops: CDR1 ENHRY, CDR2 SYGVKD. The V and J ends lost 6 bases and 6 bases, in that order; junction bases with no gene match: 8. The CDR3 extends over 14 amino acids. This CDR3 is CAISQTGGGSEAFF. CDR3 DNA: TGTGCCATCAGCCAGACAGGGGGGGGCTCTGAAGCTTTCTTT.

The chain links TRBV10-2 to TRBJ1-2, with D possibly TRBD1 on 6 matching bases. V lost 0 bases, J lost 4 bases, and 9 bases lay in between. This CDR3 spans 14 amino acids. Per the germline V gene, CDR1 is WSHSY and CDR2 is SAAADI. The CDR3 DNA reads as TGCGCCAGCAGTGAGTCGGGCAGGGGCTATGGCTACACCTTC. This sequence encodes CASSESGRGYGYTF.

This chain uses TRBV5-1 with TRBJ2-1; 9 bases are a match to TRBD1. In germline, CDR1 is SGHRS, CDR2 YFSETQ. The CDR3 totals 13 residues. With V trimmed by 4 bases and J by 7 bases, 3 bases remained unmatched. CDR3 residues: CASSRTGVNEQFF. The CDR3 DNA sequence: TGCGCCAGCAGCCGGACAGGGGTGAATGAGCAGTTCTTC.

The genes are TRBV15 and TRBJ1-1; weak D call: TRBD1 (5 bases). CDR1 LNHNV and CDR2 YYDKDF come from the germline V gene (reference sequence). The V end lost 0 bases, the J end lost 5 bases, and 13 bases lay between the germline ends. The CDR3 has 15 residues. The CDR3 region has the DNA TGTGCCACCAGCAGAGATCGGGTCGGGGGAACTGAAGCTTTCTTT. This gives the protein CATSRDRVGGTEAFF.

This clone was seen at least ten times. This chain uses TRBV14 with TRBJ1-5; D not certain. Trimming shortened V by 6 bases and J by 9 bases, and 15 bases separated the two germline ends. Germline V gives CDR1 SGHDN, CDR2 FVKESK. The CDR3 contains 13 residues. The CDR3 DNA reads as TGTGCCAGCAGTCGCATAGACTGGGGGCCCCAGCATTTT. As protein: CASSRIDWGPQHF.

The rearrangement links TRBV7-8 to TRBJ1-5, with 11 bases that match TRBD1. Germline V lookup: CDR1 SGHVS, CDR2 FQNEAQ. Unmatched junction bases numbered 4, after V lost 3 bases and J lost 0 bases. The CDR3 is made up of 17 amino acids. CDR3 sequence: CASSLGTGGDSNQPQHF. CDR3 DNA sequence: TGTGCCAGCAGCTTGGGGACAGGGGGGGATAGCAATCAGCCCCAGCATTTT. The whole variable domain, filled in from reference TRBV7-8 and TRBJ1-5, reads GAGVSQSPRYKVAKRGQDVALRCDPISGHVSLFWYQQALGQGPEFLTYFQNEAQLDKSGLPSDRFFAERPEGSVSTLKIQRTQQEDSAVYLCASSLGTGGDSNQPQHFGDGTRLSIL.

The CDR3: CASSLAGDRSYEQYF. The CDR3 bases are TGTGCCAGCAGCTTAGCCGGGGACAGAAGCTACGAGCAGTACTTC. V and J are TRBV7-8 and TRBJ2-7; 7 bases are shared with TRBD1. Losses at the gene ends were 0 bases for V and 3 bases for J; bases not matched to a gene: 5. The CDR3 spans 15 residues. CDR1 is SGHVS, CDR2 FQNEAQ, per germline. Based on the CDR3 plus reference TRBV7-8 and TRBJ2-7, the full variable domain is GAGVSQSPRYKVAKRGQDVALRCDPISGHVSLFWYQQALGQGPEFLTYFQNEAQLDKSGLPSDRFFAERPEGSVSTLKIQRTQQEDSAVYLCASSLAGDRSYEQYFGPGTRLTVT.

This rearrangement joins TRBV2 to TRBJ2-7; D is uncertain. Germline V CDR1 and CDR2: SNHLY, FYNNEI. The CDR3 is 13 residues long. V was clipped by 6 bases and J by 4 bases, with 13 bases between them. The chain's CDR3 is CASRPPVGYEQYF. The CDR3, as DNA: TGTGCCAGCAGACCCCCCGTGGGGTACGAGCAGTACTTC. Combining the CDR3 with reference TRBV2 and TRBJ2-7 gives the whole variable domain EPEVTQTPSHQVTQMGQEVILRCVPISNHLYFYWYRQILGQKVEFLVSFYNNEISEKSEIFDDQFSVERPDGSNFTLKIRSTKLEDSAMYFCASRPPVGYEQYFGPGTRLTVT.

This clone was seen just once. The chain is built from TRBV19 and TRBJ1-4; 9 positions match TRBD1. There are 17 residues in the CDR3. Germline V gene lookup returns CDR1 LNHDA and CDR2 SQIVND (reference sequence). The junction had 16 bases not matched to a gene; V was cut back by 6 bases and J by 8 bases. The CDR3 nucleotides read TGTGCCAGTAGGGTCGGGACAGGGTCGAGTGGTGGAGAAAAACTGTTTTTT. It encodes CASRVGTGSSGGEKLFF.

The chain links TRBV7-8 to TRBJ2-2, with D tentatively TRBD2 (5 bases). Deletions cut 7 bases from V and 6 bases from J, with 12 bases between. Per the germline V gene, CDR1 is SGHVS and CDR2 is FQNEAQ. The length of the CDR3 is 13 residues. Here the CDR3 DNA reads TGTGCCAGCATCGAGGGTGTTTCCGGGGAGCTGTTTTTT. Translating it yields CASIEGVSGELFF.

CDR3 loop: CASSASGTANYGYTF. The CDR3 DNA is TGTGCCAGCAGCGCTTCCGGGACAGCCAACTATGGCTACACCTTC. The V call is TRBV9, the J call TRBJ1-2; 7 bases are a match to TRBD1. Losses at the gene ends were 3 bases for V and 2 bases for J; bases not matched to a gene: 7. Per the germline V gene, CDR1 is SGDLS and CDR2 is YYNGEE. The CDR3 is 15 residues long. The full variable domain, rest sourced from reference TRBV9 and TRBJ1-2, is DSGVTQTPKHLITATGQRVTLRCSPRSGDLSVYWYQQSLDQGLQFLIQYYNGEERAKGNILERFSAQQFPDLHSELNLSSLELGDSALYFCASSASGTANYGYTFGSGTRLTVV.

This chain connects TRBV7-8 to TRBJ1-2; D is unclear. The CDR3 has 14 amino acids. Trimming stripped 5 bases from V and 5 bases from J, with 15 bases between. In germline, CDR1 is SGHVS, CDR2 FQNEAQ. Here the CDR3 DNA reads TGTGCCAGCAGCCAAACACGGGCGGGTTATGGCTACACCTTC. This encodes CASSQTRAGYGYTF.

The rearrangement joins TRBV19 to TRBJ2-3; TRBD2 aligns across 9 bases. The CDR3 spans 16 residues. J was trimmed by 4 bases and V by 3 bases; bases with no gene match: 8. Germline values: CDR1 LNHDA, CDR2 SQIVND (reference sequence). The CDR3 region has the DNA TGTGCCAGTAGTATTTTAGCGGGAGCGGGGGCAGATACGCAGTATTTT. Amino acids: CASSILAGAGADTQYF.